The clone carrying this TCR beta chain was picked up many times. The antigen remains undetermined. Each diagnosis was grounded in clinical symptoms, serum thyroxine and TRAb, thyroid ultrasound, and orbital computed tomography. V was clipped by 5 bases and J by 4 bases, with 11 bases between them. This CDR3 comprises 13 residues. Germline assignment: CDR1 SEHNR and CDR2 FQNEAQ (reference sequence). These data originate in a study of T cells in Graves' hyperthyroidism and ophthalmopathy. Researchers amplified the TCR beta CDR3 regions from RNA transcripts. HTBI primers were the set used in a first-round RT-PCR of the TCR CDR3. Each CDR3 protein is one row after TCRdb ran MiXCR on the multiplex PCR reads. The table has about 700,000 distinct CDR3 sequences, nearly 45% seen once; the top ten hold about 7.2%. Overall study results and limits: Model predictions of ophthalmopathy came a median around 6.5 months before onset.

Sequencing used peripheral blood or thyroid tissue (not recorded which). The clonotype was recovered from an adult man with Graves' disease, either hyperthyroidism or ophthalmopathy (not recorded which). The chain couples TRBV7-9 to TRBJ1-2; TRBD1 might be the D (5 bases). The CDR3 sequence is CASSLGLFYGYTF. DNA of the CDR3: TGTGCCAGCAGCCTGGGACTGTTCTATGGCTACACCTTC. Variable domain in full (rest from reference TRBV7-9 and TRBJ1-2): DTGVSQNPRHKITKRGQNVTFRCDPISEHNRLYWYRQTLGQGPEFLTYFQNEAQLEKSRLLSDRFSAERPKGSFSTLEIQRTEQGDSAMYLCASSLGLFYGYTFGSGTRLTVV.